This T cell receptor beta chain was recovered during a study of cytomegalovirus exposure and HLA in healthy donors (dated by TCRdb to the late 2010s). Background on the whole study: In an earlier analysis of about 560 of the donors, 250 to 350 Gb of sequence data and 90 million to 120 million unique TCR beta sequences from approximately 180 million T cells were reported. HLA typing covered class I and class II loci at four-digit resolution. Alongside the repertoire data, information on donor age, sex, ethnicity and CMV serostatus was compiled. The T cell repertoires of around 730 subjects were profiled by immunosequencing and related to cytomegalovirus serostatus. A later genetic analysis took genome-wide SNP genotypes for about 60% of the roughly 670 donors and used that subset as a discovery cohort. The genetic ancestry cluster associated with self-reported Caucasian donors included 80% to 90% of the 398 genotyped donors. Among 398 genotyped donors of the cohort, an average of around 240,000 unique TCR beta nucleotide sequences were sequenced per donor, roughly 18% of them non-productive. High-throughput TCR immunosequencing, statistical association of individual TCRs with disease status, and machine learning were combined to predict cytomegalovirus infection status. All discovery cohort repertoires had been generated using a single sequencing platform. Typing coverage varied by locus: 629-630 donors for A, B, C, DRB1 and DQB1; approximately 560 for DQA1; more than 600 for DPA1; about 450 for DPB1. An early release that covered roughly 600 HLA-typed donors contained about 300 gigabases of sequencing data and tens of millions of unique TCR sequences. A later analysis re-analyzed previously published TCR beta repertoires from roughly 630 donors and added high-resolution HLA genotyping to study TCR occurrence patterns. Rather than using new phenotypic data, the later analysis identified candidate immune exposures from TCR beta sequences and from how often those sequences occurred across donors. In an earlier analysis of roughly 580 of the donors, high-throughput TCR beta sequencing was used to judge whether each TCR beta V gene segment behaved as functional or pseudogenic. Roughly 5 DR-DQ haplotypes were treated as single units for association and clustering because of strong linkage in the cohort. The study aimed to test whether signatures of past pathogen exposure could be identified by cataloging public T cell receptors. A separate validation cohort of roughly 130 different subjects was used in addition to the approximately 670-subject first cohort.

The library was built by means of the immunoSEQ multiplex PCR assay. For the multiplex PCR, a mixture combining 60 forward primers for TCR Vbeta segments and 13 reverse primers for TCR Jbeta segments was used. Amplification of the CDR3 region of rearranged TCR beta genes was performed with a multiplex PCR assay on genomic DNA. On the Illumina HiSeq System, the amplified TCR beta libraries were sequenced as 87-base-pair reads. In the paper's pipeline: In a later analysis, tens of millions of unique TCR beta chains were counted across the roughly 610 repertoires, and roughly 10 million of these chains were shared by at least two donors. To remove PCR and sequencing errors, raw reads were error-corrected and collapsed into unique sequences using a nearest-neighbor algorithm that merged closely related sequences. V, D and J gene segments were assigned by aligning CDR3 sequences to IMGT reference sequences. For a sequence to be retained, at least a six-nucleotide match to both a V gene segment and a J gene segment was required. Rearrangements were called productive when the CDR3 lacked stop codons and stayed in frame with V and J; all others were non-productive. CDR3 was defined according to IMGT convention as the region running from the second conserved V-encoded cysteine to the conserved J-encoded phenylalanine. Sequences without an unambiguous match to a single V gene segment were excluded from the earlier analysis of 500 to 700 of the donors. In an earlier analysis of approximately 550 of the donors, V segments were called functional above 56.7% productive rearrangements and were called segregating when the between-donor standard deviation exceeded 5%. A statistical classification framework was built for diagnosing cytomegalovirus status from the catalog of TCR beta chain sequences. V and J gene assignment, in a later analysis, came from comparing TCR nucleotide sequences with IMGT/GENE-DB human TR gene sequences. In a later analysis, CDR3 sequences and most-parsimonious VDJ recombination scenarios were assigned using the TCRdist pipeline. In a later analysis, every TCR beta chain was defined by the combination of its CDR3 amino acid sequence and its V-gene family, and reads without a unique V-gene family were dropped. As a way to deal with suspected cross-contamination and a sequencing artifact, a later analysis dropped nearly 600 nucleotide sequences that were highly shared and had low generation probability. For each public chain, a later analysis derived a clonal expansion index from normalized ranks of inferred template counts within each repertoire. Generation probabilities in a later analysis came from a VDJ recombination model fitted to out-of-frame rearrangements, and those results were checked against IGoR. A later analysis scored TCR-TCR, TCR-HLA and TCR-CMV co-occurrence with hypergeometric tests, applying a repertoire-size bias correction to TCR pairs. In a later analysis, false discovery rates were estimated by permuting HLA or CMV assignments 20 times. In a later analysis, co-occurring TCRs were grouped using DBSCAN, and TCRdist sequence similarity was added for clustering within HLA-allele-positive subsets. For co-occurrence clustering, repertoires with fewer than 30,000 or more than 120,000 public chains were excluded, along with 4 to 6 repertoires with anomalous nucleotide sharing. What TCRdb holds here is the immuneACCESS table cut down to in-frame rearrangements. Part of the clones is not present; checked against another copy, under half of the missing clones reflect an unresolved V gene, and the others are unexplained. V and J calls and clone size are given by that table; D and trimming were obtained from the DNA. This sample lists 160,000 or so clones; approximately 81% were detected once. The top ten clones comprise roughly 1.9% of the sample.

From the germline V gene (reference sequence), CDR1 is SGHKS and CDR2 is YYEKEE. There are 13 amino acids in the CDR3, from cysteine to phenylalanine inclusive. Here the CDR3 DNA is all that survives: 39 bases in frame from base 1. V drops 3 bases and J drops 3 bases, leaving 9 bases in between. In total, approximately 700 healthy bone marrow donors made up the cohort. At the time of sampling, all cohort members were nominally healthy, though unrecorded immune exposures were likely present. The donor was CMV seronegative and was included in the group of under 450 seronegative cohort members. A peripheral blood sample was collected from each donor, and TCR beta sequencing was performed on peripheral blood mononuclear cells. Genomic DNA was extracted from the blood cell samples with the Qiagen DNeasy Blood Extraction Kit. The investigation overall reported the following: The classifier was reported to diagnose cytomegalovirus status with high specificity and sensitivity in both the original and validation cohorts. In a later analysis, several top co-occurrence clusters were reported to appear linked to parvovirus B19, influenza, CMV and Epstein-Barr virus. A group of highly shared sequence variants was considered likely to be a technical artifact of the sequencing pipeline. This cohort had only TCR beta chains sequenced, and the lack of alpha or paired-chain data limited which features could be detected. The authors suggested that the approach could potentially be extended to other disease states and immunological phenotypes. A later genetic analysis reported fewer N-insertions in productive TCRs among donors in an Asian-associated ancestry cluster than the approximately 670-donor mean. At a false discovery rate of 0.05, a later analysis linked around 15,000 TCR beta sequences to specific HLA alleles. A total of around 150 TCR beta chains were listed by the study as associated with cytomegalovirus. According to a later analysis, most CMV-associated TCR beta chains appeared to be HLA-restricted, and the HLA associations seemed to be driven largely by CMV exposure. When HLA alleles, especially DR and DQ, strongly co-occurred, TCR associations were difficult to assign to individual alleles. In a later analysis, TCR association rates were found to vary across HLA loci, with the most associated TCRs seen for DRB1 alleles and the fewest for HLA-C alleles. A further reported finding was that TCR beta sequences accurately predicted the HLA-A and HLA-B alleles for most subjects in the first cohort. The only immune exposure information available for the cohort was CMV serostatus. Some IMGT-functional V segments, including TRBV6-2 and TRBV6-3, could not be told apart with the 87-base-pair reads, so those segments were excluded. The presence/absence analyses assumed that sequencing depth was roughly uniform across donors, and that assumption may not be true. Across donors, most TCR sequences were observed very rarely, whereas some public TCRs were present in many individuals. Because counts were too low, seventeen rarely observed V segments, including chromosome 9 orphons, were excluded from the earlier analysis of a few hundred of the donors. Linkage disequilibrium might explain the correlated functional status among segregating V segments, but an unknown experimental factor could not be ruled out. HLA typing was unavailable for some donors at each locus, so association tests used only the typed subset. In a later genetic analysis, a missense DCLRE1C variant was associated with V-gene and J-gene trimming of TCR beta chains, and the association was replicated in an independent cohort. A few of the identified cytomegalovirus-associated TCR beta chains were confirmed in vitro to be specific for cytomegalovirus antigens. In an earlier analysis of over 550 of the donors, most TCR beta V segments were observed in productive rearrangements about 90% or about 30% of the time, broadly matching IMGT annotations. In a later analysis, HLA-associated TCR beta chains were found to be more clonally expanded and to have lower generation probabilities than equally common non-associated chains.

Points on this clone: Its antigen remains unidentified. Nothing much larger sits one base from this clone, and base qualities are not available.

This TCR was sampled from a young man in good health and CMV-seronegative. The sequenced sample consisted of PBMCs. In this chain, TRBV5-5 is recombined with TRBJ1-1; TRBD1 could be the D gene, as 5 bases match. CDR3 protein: CASSSGGDTEAFF. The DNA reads TGTGCCAGCAGCTCGGGGGGGGACACTGAAGCTTTCTTT.